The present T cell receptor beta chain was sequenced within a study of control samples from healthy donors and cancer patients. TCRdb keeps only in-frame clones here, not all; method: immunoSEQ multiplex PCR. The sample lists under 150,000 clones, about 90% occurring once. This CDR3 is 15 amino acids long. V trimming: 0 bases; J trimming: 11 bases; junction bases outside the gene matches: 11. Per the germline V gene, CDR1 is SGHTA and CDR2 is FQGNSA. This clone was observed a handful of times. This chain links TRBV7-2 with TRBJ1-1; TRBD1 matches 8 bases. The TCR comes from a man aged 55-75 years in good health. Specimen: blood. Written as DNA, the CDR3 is TGTGCCAGCAGCTTAGCGGGACAGGTGTACCGGAGGGCTTTCTTT. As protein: CASSLAGQVYRRAFF.